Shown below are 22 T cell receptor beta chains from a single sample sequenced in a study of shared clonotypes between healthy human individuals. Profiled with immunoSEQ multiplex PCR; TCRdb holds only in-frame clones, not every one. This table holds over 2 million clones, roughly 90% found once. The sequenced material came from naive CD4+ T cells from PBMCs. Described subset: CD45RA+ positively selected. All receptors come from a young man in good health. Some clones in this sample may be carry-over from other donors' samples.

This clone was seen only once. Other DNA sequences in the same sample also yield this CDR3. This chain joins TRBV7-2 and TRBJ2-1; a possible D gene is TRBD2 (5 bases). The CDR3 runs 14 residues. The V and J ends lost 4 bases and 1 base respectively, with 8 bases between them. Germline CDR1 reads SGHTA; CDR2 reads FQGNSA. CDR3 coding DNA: TGTGCCAGCAGCTCCCGGGGATCCTACAATGAGCAGTTCTTC. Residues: CASSSRGSYNEQFF.

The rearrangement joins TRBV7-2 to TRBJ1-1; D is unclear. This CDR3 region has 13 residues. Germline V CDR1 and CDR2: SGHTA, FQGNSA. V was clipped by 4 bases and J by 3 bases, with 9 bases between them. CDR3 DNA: TGTGCCAGCAGCTCGATGTCGGACACTGAAGCTTTCTTT. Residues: CASSSMSDTEAFF.

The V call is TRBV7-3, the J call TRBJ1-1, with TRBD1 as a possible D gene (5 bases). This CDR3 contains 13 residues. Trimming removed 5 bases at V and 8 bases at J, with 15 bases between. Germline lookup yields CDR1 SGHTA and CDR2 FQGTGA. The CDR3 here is CASSTREGPEAFF. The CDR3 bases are TGTGCCAGCAGCACCCGGGAGGGACCAGAAGCTTTCTTT.

The CDR3 is CASSHDRDTRNQPQHF. As DNA, the CDR3 is TGTGCCAGCAGTCATGACCGGGACACGAGAAATCAGCCCCAGCATTTT. The chain has TRBV6-4 and TRBJ1-5; D is possibly TRBD1 (6 bases). The CDR3 extends over 16 amino acids. Trimming removed 5 bases at V and 4 bases at J, with 18 bases between. The germline V gene encodes CDR1 MRHNA and CDR2 SNTAGT.

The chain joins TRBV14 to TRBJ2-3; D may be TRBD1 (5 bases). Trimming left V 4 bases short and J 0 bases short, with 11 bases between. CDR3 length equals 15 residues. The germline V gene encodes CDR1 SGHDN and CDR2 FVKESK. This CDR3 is CASSPAGFSTDTQYF. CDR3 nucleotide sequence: TGTGCCAGCAGCCCCGCAGGGTTCAGCACAGATACGCAGTATTTT. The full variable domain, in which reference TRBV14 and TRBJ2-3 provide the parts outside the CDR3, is EAGVTQFPSHSVIEKGQTVTLRCDPISGHDNLYWYRRVMGKEIKFLLHFVKESKQDESGMPNNRFLAERTGGTYSTLKVQPAELEDSGVYFCASSPAGFSTDTQYFGPGTRLTVL.

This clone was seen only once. CDR3 nucleotides: TGTGCCAGCTCACGGGGACTAGGGTCGTTTCTTGAGCAGTTCTTC. Translated, it gives CASSRGLGSFLEQFF. The gene calls are TRBV18 and TRBJ2-1; 8 bases are shared with TRBD2. Germline V gene lookup returns CDR1 KGHSH and CDR2 LQKENI. Trimming removed 4 bases from V and 9 bases from J; junction bases left unmatched: 11. The CDR3 length is 15 residues.

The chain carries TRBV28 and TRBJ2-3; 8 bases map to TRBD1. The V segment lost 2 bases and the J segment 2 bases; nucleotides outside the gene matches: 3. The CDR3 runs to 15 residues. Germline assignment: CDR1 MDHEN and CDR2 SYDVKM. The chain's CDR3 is CASSLLGQVTDTQYF. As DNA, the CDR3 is TGTGCCAGCAGTTTACTGGGACAGGTCACAGATACGCAGTATTTT.

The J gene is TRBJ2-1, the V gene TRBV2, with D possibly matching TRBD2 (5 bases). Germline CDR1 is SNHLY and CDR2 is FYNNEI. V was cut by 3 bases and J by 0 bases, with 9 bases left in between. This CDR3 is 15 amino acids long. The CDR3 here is CASSEAGLSYNEQFF. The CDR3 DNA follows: TGTGCCAGCAGTGAGGCGGGCCTCTCCTACAATGAGCAGTTCTTC.

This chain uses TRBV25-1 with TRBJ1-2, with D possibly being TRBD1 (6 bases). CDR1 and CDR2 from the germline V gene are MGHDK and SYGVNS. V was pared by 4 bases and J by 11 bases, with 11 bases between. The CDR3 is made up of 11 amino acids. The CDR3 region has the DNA TGTGCCAGCAGTGGGACAGCTAAATACACCTTC. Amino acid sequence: CASSGTAKYTF.

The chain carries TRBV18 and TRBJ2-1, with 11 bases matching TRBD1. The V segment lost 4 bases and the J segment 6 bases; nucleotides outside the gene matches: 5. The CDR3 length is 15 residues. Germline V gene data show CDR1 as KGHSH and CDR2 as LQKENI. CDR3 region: CASSRPGTGGNEQFF. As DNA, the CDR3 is TGTGCCAGCTCACGACCCGGGACAGGGGGCAATGAGCAGTTCTTC. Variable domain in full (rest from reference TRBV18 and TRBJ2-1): NAGVMQNPRHLVRRRGQEARLRCSPMKGHSHVYWYRQLPEEGLKFMVYLQKENIIDESGMPKERFSAEFPKEGPSILRIQQVVRGDSAAYFCASSRPGTGGNEQFFGPGTRLTVL.

CDR3 region: CASSPNIGARSSGELFF. The CDR3 DNA is TGTGCCAGCAGCCCAAATATCGGGGCCCGAAGCTCCGGGGAGCTGTTTTTT. J is TRBJ2-2 and V is TRBV9; TRBD1 or TRBD2 may be the D gene (5 bases each). Germline lookup yields CDR1 SGDLS and CDR2 YYNGEE. V lost 4 bases, J lost 6 bases, and 22 bases lay in between. The CDR3 covers 17 residues.

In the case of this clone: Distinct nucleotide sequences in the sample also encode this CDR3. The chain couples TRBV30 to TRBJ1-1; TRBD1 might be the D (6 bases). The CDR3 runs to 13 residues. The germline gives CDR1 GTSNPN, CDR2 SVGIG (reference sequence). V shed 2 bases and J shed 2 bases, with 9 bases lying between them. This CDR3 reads CAWSRQVNTEAFF. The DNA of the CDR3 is TGTGCCTGGAGTCGACAGGTTAACACTGAAGCTTTCTTT.

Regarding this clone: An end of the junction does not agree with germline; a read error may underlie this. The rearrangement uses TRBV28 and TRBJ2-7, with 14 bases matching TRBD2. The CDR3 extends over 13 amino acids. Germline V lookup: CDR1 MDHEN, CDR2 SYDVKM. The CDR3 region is CASSLMGLAGADF. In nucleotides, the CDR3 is TGTGCCAGCAGCCTTATGGGACTAGCGGGAGCAGACTTC.

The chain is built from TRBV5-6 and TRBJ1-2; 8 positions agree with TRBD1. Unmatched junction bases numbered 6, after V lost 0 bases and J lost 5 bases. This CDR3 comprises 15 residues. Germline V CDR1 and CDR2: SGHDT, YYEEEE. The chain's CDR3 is CASSLVPGGGYGYTF. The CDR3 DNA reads TGTGCCAGCAGCTTGGTCCCAGGGGGCGGATATGGCTACACCTTC.

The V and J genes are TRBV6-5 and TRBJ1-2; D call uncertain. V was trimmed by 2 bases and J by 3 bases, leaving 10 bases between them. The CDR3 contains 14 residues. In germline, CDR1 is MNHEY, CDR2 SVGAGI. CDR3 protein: CASSYRRQHYGYTF. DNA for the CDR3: TGTGCCAGCAGTTACAGGCGGCAGCACTATGGCTACACCTTC.

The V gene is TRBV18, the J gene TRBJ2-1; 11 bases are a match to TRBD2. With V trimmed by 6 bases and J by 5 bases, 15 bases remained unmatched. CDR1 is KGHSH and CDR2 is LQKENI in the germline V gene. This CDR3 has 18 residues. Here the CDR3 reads CASSNSGISGRAHNEQFF. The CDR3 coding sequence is TGTGCCAGCTCCAACTCGGGAATTAGCGGGAGGGCCCACAATGAGCAGTTCTTC.

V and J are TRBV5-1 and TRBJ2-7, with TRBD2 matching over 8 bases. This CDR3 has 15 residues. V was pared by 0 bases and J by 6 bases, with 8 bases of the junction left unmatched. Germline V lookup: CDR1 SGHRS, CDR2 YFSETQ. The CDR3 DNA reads TGCGCCAGCAGCTTGGGGGGACTAGTTTTTGCCGAGCAGTACTTC. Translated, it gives CASSLGGLVFAEQYF.

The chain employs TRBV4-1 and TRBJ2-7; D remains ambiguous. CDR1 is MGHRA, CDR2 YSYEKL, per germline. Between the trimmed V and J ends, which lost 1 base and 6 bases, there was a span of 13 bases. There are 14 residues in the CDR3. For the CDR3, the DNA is TGCGCCAGCAGCCAAGGGGATACTACGCCCGAGCAGTACTTC. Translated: CASSQGDTTPEQYF.

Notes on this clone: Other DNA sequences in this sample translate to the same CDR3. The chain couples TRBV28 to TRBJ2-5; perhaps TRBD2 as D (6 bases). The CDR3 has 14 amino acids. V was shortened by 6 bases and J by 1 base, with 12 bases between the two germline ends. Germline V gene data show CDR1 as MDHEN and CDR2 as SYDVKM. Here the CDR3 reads CASSLLGLQETQYF. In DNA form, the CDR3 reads TGTGCCAGCAGCCTCTTGGGACTCCAAGAGACCCAGTACTTC.

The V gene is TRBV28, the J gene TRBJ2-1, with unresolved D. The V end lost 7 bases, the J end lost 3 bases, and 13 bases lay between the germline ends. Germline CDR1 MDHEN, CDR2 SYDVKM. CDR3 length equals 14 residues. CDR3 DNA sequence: TGTGCCAGCAAGAGGATCGCCGACTACAATGAGCAGTTCTTC. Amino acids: CASKRIADYNEQFF. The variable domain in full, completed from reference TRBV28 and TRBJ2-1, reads DVKVTQSSRYLVKRTGEKVFLECVQDMDHENMFWYRQDPGLGLRLIYFSYDVKMKEKGDIPEGYSVSREKKERFSLILESASTNQTSMYLCASKRIADYNEQFFGPGTRLTVL.

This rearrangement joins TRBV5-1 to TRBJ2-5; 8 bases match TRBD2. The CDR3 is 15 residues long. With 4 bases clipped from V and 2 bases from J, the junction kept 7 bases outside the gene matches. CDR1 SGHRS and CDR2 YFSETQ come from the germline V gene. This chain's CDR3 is CASSPVAGPQETQYF. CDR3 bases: TGCGCCAGCAGCCCGGTAGCGGGACCACAAGAGACCCAGTACTTC. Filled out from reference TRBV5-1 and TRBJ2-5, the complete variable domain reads KAGVTQTPRYLIKTRGQQVTLSCSPISGHRSVSWYQQTPGQGLQFLFEYFSETQRNKGNFPGRFSGRQFSNSRSEMNVSTLELGDSALYLCASSPVAGPQETQYFGPGTRLLVL.

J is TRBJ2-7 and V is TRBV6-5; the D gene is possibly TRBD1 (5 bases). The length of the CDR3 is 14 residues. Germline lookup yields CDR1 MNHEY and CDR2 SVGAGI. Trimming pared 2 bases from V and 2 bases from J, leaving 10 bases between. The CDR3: CASSYTQGPYEQYF. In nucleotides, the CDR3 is TGTGCCAGCAGTTACACTCAGGGTCCCTACGAGCAGTACTTC.